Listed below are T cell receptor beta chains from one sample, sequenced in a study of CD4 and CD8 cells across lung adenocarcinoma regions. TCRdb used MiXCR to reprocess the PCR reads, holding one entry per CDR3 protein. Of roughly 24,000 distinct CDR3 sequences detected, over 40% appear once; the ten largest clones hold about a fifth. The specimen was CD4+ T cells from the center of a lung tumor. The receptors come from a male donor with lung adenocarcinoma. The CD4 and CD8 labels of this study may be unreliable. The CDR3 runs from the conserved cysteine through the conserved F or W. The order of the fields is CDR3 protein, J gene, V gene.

CDR3aa: CASRTGTTTFEQYF; j_gene: TRBJ2-5; v_gene: TRBV6-1
CDR3aa: CASSLSLQTQYF; j_gene: TRBJ2-5; v_gene: TRBV11-2
CDR3aa: CASRAGLGGGVRDTQYF; j_gene: TRBJ2-3; v_gene: TRBV27
CDR3aa: CASSVRGSTDTQYF; j_gene: TRBJ2-3; v_gene: TRBV6-1
CDR3aa: CASSSQETQYF; j_gene: TRBJ2-5; v_gene: TRBV11-2
CDR3aa: CASSLDRGRSKAFF; j_gene: TRBJ1-1; v_gene: TRBV5-1
CDR3aa: CASSGGAGQFF; j_gene: TRBJ2-1; v_gene: TRBV7-2
CDR3aa: CASSYSATSGVYNEQFF; j_gene: TRBJ2-1; v_gene: TRBV6-5
CDR3aa: CASSSPGFYGRNTQFF; j_gene: TRBJ2-1; v_gene: TRBV6-5
CDR3aa: CALRGQRKPYSNQPQHF; j_gene: TRBJ1-5; v_gene: TRBV10-1
CDR3aa: CASSETDKDTQYF; j_gene: TRBJ2-3; v_gene: TRBV10-2
CDR3aa: CANPLAGMGAYNTQYF; j_gene: TRBJ2-3; v_gene: TRBV6-2/TRBV6-3
CDR3aa: CASREDRTDTQYF; j_gene: TRBJ2-3; v_gene: TRBV6-1
CDR3aa: CASSVAPSGRNGELFF; j_gene: TRBJ2-2; v_gene: TRBV9
CDR3aa: CASSSRQTSEQYF; j_gene: TRBJ2-5; v_gene: TRBV7-8
CDR3aa: CASSEAAGVSAKNTQYF; j_gene: -; v_gene: TRBV10-1
CDR3aa: CARGHGGRDQETQYF; j_gene: TRBJ2-1; v_gene: TRBV6-1
CDR3aa: CSASGLSSYEQYF; j_gene: TRBJ2-7; v_gene: TRBV20-1
CDR3aa: CASSPLRLRAKNTQYF; j_gene: TRBJ2-4; v_gene: TRBV27
CDR3aa: CASSSSRVTFF; j_gene: TRBJ2-1; v_gene: TRBV27
CDR3aa: CASGRLGGRAKETQYF; j_gene: TRBJ2-5; v_gene: TRBV27
CDR3aa: CASGPTSYEQYF; j_gene: -; v_gene: TRBV12-5
CDR3aa: CAAGYGGRGQETQYF; j_gene: TRBJ2-5; v_gene: TRBV6-5
CDR3aa: CASRRRDRGTDTQYF; j_gene: TRBJ2-3; v_gene: TRBV27
CDR3aa: CASSDSTSGSNEQFF; j_gene: TRBJ2-1; v_gene: TRBV6-4